These T cell receptor beta chains were read from a single sample in a study of siplizumab effects on memory and regulatory T cells. Sequenced by immunoSEQ multiplex PCR; TCRdb stores in-frame clones only, minus some. The table shows about 100,000 clones, with over 90% occurring only once. The sample consisted of non-Treg CD4+ T cells sorted from blood. The receptors stem from a human donor in good health. CDR3s include the opening cysteine and the closing phenylalanine or tryptophan. Fields, in order: CDR3 DNA, CDR3 protein, D gene, J gene, clone size, V gene. A D gene is named only where the DNA matches it firmly. Expanded clones are given a class, and other clones once, few, many or no size at all.

TGTGCCAGCAGCTTGGATGGGACTGATACCTACGAGCAGTACTTC	CASSLDGTDTYEQYF	NA	TRBJ2-7	NA	TRBV5-5
TGCGCCAGCAGCCAAGATACCGAAGAGACCCAGTACTTC	CASSQDTEETQYF	NA	TRBJ2-5	NA	TRBV4-1
TGTGCCAGCACCGGTGGTGGGATTTGGGCTGGAAACACCATATATTTT	CASTGGGIWAGNTIYF	NA	TRBJ1-3	NA	TRBV28
TGTGCCAGCAGCGTGAGCTACGAGCAGTACTTC	CASSVSYEQYF	NA	TRBJ2-7	NA	TRBV7-2
TGTGCCAGTAGACGCACGGGACAGGGGGCCTACGAGCAGTACTTC	CASRRTGQGAYEQYF	TRBD1	TRBJ2-7	NA	TRBV19
TGCAGCGTCGACGCGCTGGGGGTGGACGGCTACACCTTC	CSVDALGVDGYTF	NA	TRBJ1-2	NA	TRBV29-1
TGTGCCAGCAGCTTGGGTCAGGGACGCACAGATACGCAGTATTTT	CASSLGQGRTDTQYF	NA	TRBJ2-3	NA	TRBV11-1
TGTGCCAGCAGTTACCTTACGGGACAGCCCCAGCATTTT	CASSYLTGQPQHF	NA	TRBJ1-5	NA	TRBV6-6
TGTGCCAGCTCACTGGACGGGCCCTCCTACAATGAGCAGTTCTTC	CASSLDGPSYNEQFF	NA	TRBJ2-1	NA	TRBV18
TGTGCCAGCAGCAACCTAGACAGGGGTCGGGGAGGCTACACCTTC	CASSNLDRGRGGYTF	TRBD1	TRBJ1-2	once	TRBV6-6
TGTGCCAGCAGCTTAGGAAGGGGGTCCCTCGCCGGGGAGCTGTTTTTT	CASSLGRGSLAGELFF	NA	TRBJ2-2	few	TRBV7-9
TGTGCCAGCAGCCCCACATCGTCAGGTTATCAGCCCCAGCATTTT	CASSPTSSGYQPQHF	NA	TRBJ1-5	NA	TRBV4-2
TGTGCCAGCAGTTCATTCGAGCAGTACTTC	CASSSFEQYF	NA	TRBJ2-7	NA	TRBV6-1
TGTGCCAGCAGTGGATACAGGGGGAGGAGCACAGATACGCAGTATTTT	CASSGYRGRSTDTQYF	TRBD1	TRBJ2-3	NA	TRBV6-1
TGCGCCAGCAGCTCGGGATCCGGTAGCTATGGCTACACCTTC	CASSSGSGSYGYTF	NA	TRBJ1-2	NA	TRBV5-1
TGTGCCAGCAGCTTAATTAGCGGGACCAATGAGCAGTTCTTC	CASSLISGTNEQFF	TRBD2	TRBJ2-1	NA	TRBV7-3
TGTGCCAGCAGCTTAGTCGCTAGCGGGAGGGCCGGGCATGAGCAGTTCTTC	CASSLVASGRAGHEQFF	TRBD2	TRBJ2-1	NA	TRBV11-3
TGTGCCAGCAGCGAATCAGGACTAGCGGGAGGCGAGCAGTACTTC	CASSESGLAGGEQYF	TRBD2	TRBJ2-7	once	TRBV9
TGTGCCATCAGTGAATCAGGGGGCGACGACTATGGCTACACCTTC	CAISESGGDDYGYTF	TRBD1	TRBJ1-2	NA	TRBV10-3
TGTGCCAGTAGTATTCCTGGCGGGACAGGGATAGGCGGCTACACCTTC	CASSIPGGTGIGGYTF	TRBD1	TRBJ1-2	few	TRBV19
TGTGCCAGCAGTTTTTGGTGGGATCGCGGCTACACCTTC	CASSFWWDRGYTF	NA	TRBJ1-2	NA	TRBV27
TGTGCCAGCAGTTTATTCTCCGGGGGCAGGGGTGAAGCTTTCTTT	CASSLFSGGRGEAFF	NA	TRBJ1-1	NA	TRBV28
TGCAGCGTTGGGGACAGAAACTATGGCTACACCTTC	CSVGDRNYGYTF	TRBD1	TRBJ1-2	NA	TRBV29-1
TGCGCCAGCAGCTGGAGGACGTCCGCTGAAGCTTTCTTT	CASSWRTSAEAFF	NA	TRBJ1-1	NA	TRBV5-1
TGTGCCAGCAGTTACGGACTAGCGGGGCCATACGAGCAGTACTTC	CASSYGLAGPYEQYF	TRBD2	TRBJ2-7	NA	TRBV6-5
TGTGCCAGCTCACCATTAAGGGGGCAGGTAGAGACCCAGTACTTC	CASSPLRGQVETQYF	TRBD1	TRBJ2-5	NA	TRBV18